Sequencing of this TCR beta chain was carried out in a study of T cell repertoires in cytomegalovirus infection. Study at large: A matching HLA type, together with CMV infection, was signaled by public TCR beta signatures. Study results and limitations: CMV-specific TCR beta clonotypes restricted by HLA-C dominated the ex vivo response.

The CDR3 runs 13 residues. Trimming stripped 5 bases from V and 7 bases from J, with 14 bases between. Looked up from germline, CDR1 is SQVTM and CDR2 is ANQGSEA. From the reads, TCRdb called clonotypes with MiXCR, one entry per CDR3 protein. Of some 280,000 distinct CDR3 sequences listed, about 13% are singletons. In this sample, this clonotype turned up a few times. The antigen is not known. Material for sequencing was PBMCs. The rearrangement uses TRBV29-1 and TRBJ1-4, with D uncertain. The sequence was obtained from a human donor in good health (CMV status not recorded). Some clones in this sample may be carry-over from other donors' samples. The CDR3 nucleotides are TGCAGCGTTATCTTCGGGCGCACTGAAAAACTGTTTTTT. Translating it yields CSVIFGRTEKLFF.